The rows below give T cell receptor beta chains drawn from one sample of a study of T cell repertoires in cytomegalovirus infection. No antigens are known for them. TCRdb re-derived calls from the reads in MiXCR, one entry per CDR3 protein. The sample shows about 830,000 distinct CDR3 sequences, 32% of them seen only once. This specimen was cultured CD8+ T cells from PBMCs, taken from culture after CMV antigen stimulation. Source of these receptors: a human donor in good health (CMV status not recorded). Some clones in this sample may be carry-over from other donors' samples. Both conserved end residues are part of each CDR3. The D gene is left open where the match is weak. Size values are once, few and many counts, or a class for expanded clones, and some rows have none.

j_gene,abundance,v_gene,d_gene,CDR3aa,CDR3nt
TRBJ2-7,-,TRBV27,-,CASSLRGSYSYEQYF,TGTGCCAGCAGTTTAAGGGGATCCTACTCCTACGAGCAGTACTTC
TRBJ1-1,few,TRBV6-1,-,CASISTRSPNTEAFF,TGTGCCAGCATATCAACCCGTTCACCGAACACTGAAGCTTTCTTT
TRBJ1-1,many,TRBV7-8,-,CASSPDTNTEAFF,TGTGCCAGCAGCCCGGACACGAACACTGAAGCTTTCTTT
TRBJ1-3,many,TRBV7-9,-,CASSSDRNTIYF,TGTGCCAGCAGCTCAGACAGAAACACCATATATTTT
TRBJ2-1,many,TRBV11-1,TRBD1,CASSQGQIYNEQFF,TGTGCCAGCAGCCAGGGACAGATATACAATGAGCAGTTCTTC
TRBJ2-2,-,TRBV4-1,TRBD2,CASSQASGANTGELFF,TGCGCCAGCAGCCAAGCTAGCGGGGCGAACACCGGGGAGCTGTTTTTT
TRBJ2-5,few,TRBV7-7,TRBD2,CASSLRLAGGRYQETQYF,TGTGCTAGCAGCTTAAGGCTAGCGGGGGGCCGATACCAAGAGACCCAGTACTTC
TRBJ1-1,-,TRBV6-1,-,CASSRAGTLDTEAFF,TGTGCCAGCAGTCGAGCCGGGACATTGGACACTGAAGCTTTCTTT
TRBJ2-5,few,TRBV5-6,-,CASSPTNQETQYF,TGTGCCAGCAGCCCGACCAACCAGGAGACCCAGTACTTC
TRBJ2-2,-,TRBV6-1,-,CASSNRESTGELFF,TGTGCCAGCAGCAACAGGGAATCCACCGGGGAGCTGTTTTTT
TRBJ1-2,many,TRBV7-9,-,CASSSPNGHNYGYTF,TGTGCCAGCAGCTCACCCAACGGACACAACTATGGCTACACCTTC
TRBJ2-1,few,TRBV28,TRBD1,CASSGGQGTGGRYRSSYNEQFF,TGTGCCAGCAGTGGAGGCCAAGGGACAGGGGGCCGTTATAGGAGCTCCTACAATGAGCAGTTCTTC
TRBJ1-1,few,TRBV7-9,-,CASSPIKTGRNTEAFF,TGTGCCAGCAGCCCAATCAAGACAGGTAGGAACACTGAAGCTTTCTTT
TRBJ2-6,-,TRBV15,-,CATRTWEGDGSGANVLTF,TGTGCCACCAGGACATGGGAGGGGGACGGCTCTGGGGCCAACGTCCTGACTTTC
TRBJ2-3,-,TRBV10-3,-,CAISDVEITDTQYF,TGTGCCATCAGTGATGTCGAAATCACAGATACGCAGTATTTT
TRBJ2-5,few,TRBV6-2/TRBV6-3,-,CASWGMVRETQYF,TGTGCCAGCTGGGGTATGGTGCGAGAGACCCAGTACTTC
TRBJ1-2,-,TRBV27,TRBD1,CASKGVKQGLNYGYTF,TGTGCCAGCAAAGGGGTTAAACAGGGGTTAAACTATGGCTACACCTTC
TRBJ2-7,-,TRBV27,-,CASSLLTGPYEQYF,TGTGCCAGCAGTTTACTCACAGGGCCCTACGAGCAGTACTTC
TRBJ1-3,-,TRBV4-1,-,CASSPLLQGRENTIYF,TGCGCCAGCAGCCCACTACTCCAGGGAAGGGAAAACACCATATATTTT
TRBJ1-2,-,TRBV28,-,CASSYHGYGYTF,TGTGCCAGCAGCTACCACGGCTATGGCTACACCTTC
TRBJ2-1,-,TRBV15,TRBD2,CATSRDLTSGGFSYNEQFF,TGTGCCACCAGCAGAGATCTCACTAGCGGGGGGTTCTCCTACAATGAGCAGTTCTTC
TRBJ1-1,once,TRBV19,-,CASSSGQWGLEAFF,TGTGCCAGTAGTTCCGGACAGTGGGGGCTTGAAGCTTTCTTT
TRBJ2-6,-,TRBV27,TRBD2,CASSLLSGGPPGANVLTF,TGTGCCAGCAGTTTATTAAGCGGGGGGCCGCCTGGGGCCAACGTCCTGACTTTC
TRBJ1-2,-,TRBV5-1,TRBD1,CASSTTGDGYTF,TGCGCCAGCAGCACTACAGGGGATGGCTACACCTTC
TRBJ1-1,-,TRBV4-1,-,CASTGGAFYTEAFF,TGCGCCAGCACTGGGGGCGCGTTTTACACTGAAGCTTTCTTT
TRBJ2-1,many,TRBV7-2,TRBD2,CASSLVAGGSYNEQFF,TGTGCCAGCAGCTTAGTAGCGGGGGGCTCCTACAATGAGCAGTTCTTC
TRBJ1-2,once,TRBV5-6,-,CASSEDSSYGYTF,TGTGCCAGCAGCGAAGACAGTTCCTATGGCTACACCTTC
TRBJ2-2,-,TRBV4-3,-,CASSQDEGNSNTGELFF,TGCGCCAGCAGCCAAGACGAGGGGAATTCGAACACCGGGGAGCTGTTTTTT
TRBJ1-4,-,TRBV27,TRBD1,CASRNRGWDEKLFF,TGTGCCAGCAGAAACAGGGGTTGGGATGAAAAACTGTTTTTT
TRBJ2-2,-,TRBV20-1,-,CSASKASAGELFF,TGCAGTGCTAGTAAAGCGAGCGCCGGGGAGCTGTTTTTT
TRBJ2-4,-,TRBV7-3,-,CASSPLAGGPKNIQYF,TGTGCCAGCAGCCCCTTGGCTGGGGGGCCCAAAAACATTCAGTACTTC
TRBJ2-6,-,TRBV7-9,TRBD2,CASSLGLGGGAGANVLTF,TGTGCCAGCAGCTTAGGTTTGGGGGGAGGGGCAGGGGCCAACGTCCTGACTTTC
TRBJ2-3,few,TRBV7-7,-,CASSLKGLGTDTQYF,TGTGCTAGCAGCTTGAAAGGGCTGGGGACAGATACGCAGTATTTT
TRBJ2-1,-,TRBV2,TRBD2,CASKLLAGGQNEQFF,TGTGCCAGCAAATTACTAGCGGGGGGGCAGAATGAGCAGTTCTTC
TRBJ2-7,-,TRBV7-6,-,CVSSPGQTELYEQYF,TGTGTCAGCAGTCCCGGCCAGACGGAACTTTACGAGCAGTACTTC
TRBJ2-1,-,TRBV5-1,-,CASRGTLKQFF,TGCGCCAGCAGGGGGACCCTGAAGCAGTTCTTC
TRBJ1-2,-,TRBV27,-,CASSQGLNYGYTF,TGTGCCAGCAGCCAGGGGTTAAACTATGGCTACACCTTC
TRBJ2-5,-,TRBV7-6,TRBD1,CASSLGAGGPETQYF,TGTGCCAGCAGCTTAGGCGCAGGGGGCCCAGAGACCCAGTACTTC
TRBJ2-1,-,TRBV6-1,-,CASSEFWDSYNEQFF,TGTGCCAGCAGTGAATTCTGGGACTCCTACAATGAGCAGTTCTTC
TRBJ2-5,few,TRBV7-2,TRBD1,CASGYRDRLVETQYF,TGTGCCAGCGGATACAGGGACAGACTGGTCGAGACCCAGTACTTC
TRBJ2-2,once,TRBV4-1,-,CASRASGSGELFF,TGCGCCAGCAGGGCAAGTGGGTCCGGGGAGCTGTTTTTT
TRBJ1-1,few,TRBV28,-,CASSLGTSSMNTEAFF,TGTGCCAGCAGTTTAGGCACTTCCTCAATGAACACTGAAGCTTTCTTT
TRBJ2-7,few,TRBV25-1,TRBD1,CASSGQGAGEQYF,TGTGCCAGCAGTGGACAGGGGGCGGGTGAGCAGTACTTC
TRBJ2-1,-,TRBV5-1,TRBD1,CASSLDRGPTDEQFF,TGCGCCAGCAGCTTGGACAGGGGGCCTACGGATGAGCAGTTCTTC
TRBJ2-1,few,TRBV19,-,CASSTPGLLYNEQFF,TGTGCCAGTAGTACCCCGGGACTCCTCTACAATGAGCAGTTCTTC
TRBJ1-5,-,TRBV7-4,-,CASGLSPRQPQHF,TGTGCCAGCGGCTTAAGTCCCCGGCAGCCCCAGCATTTT
TRBJ2-7,few,TRBV7-8,-,CASSHARGARTYEQYF,TGTGCCAGCAGCCACGCCCGAGGGGCTCGGACCTACGAGCAGTACTTC
TRBJ2-1,-,TRBV7-9,TRBD2,CARTGTSDYNEQFF,TGTGCCAGGACAGGGACTAGCGACTACAATGAGCAGTTCTTC
TRBJ2-7,-,TRBV14,TRBD1,CASSQRNRGSYEQYF,TGTGCCAGCAGCCAAAGGAACAGGGGCAGCTACGAGCAGTACTTC
TRBJ2-7,once,TRBV20-1,TRBD1,CSADRDSSYEQYF,TGCAGTGCTGATAGGGACAGCTCCTACGAGCAGTACTTC
TRBJ2-3,-,TRBV24-1,-,CATGGKRGTKTDTQYF,TGTGCCACCGGAGGAAAAAGGGGGACGAAGACAGATACGCAGTATTTT
TRBJ1-2,-,TRBV18,-,CASSPPEGIAYGYTF,TGTGCCAGCTCACCACCGGAGGGAATAGCCTATGGCTACACCTTC
TRBJ2-2,many,TRBV11-1,TRBD2,CASSETSGGTPNTGELFF,TGTGCCAGCAGCGAGACTAGCGGGGGGACCCCGAATACCGGGGAGCTGTTTTTT
TRBJ1-1,-,TRBV19,-,CASSMSGLNTEAFF,TGTGCCAGTAGTATGTCAGGGCTGAACACTGAAGCTTTCTTT
TRBJ1-1,-,TRBV6-6,-,CAVLRGTEAFF,TGTGCCGTTTTGAGGGGCACTGAAGCTTTCTTT
TRBJ1-4,-,TRBV4-2,-,CASSQVLGKNEKLFF,TGTGCCAGCAGCCAAGTCCTTGGGAAGAATGAAAAACTGTTTTTT
TRBJ2-1,-,TRBV2,TRBD2,CASSPGRTSGTYNEQFF,TGTGCCAGCAGCCCAGGCCGGACTAGCGGGACCTACAATGAGCAGTTCTTC
TRBJ1-1,-,TRBV6-1,-,CASNPSGTEAFF,TGTGCCAGCAATCCAAGTGGGACTGAAGCTTTCTTT
TRBJ1-1,few,TRBV27,-,CASSSPGHKNTEAFF,TGTGCCAGCAGTTCTCCGGGACATAAGAACACTGAAGCTTTCTTT
TRBJ1-2,-,TRBV6-1,-,CASSLKGGRGYTF,TGTGCCAGCAGTTTAAAAGGGGGAAGGGGCTACACCTTC